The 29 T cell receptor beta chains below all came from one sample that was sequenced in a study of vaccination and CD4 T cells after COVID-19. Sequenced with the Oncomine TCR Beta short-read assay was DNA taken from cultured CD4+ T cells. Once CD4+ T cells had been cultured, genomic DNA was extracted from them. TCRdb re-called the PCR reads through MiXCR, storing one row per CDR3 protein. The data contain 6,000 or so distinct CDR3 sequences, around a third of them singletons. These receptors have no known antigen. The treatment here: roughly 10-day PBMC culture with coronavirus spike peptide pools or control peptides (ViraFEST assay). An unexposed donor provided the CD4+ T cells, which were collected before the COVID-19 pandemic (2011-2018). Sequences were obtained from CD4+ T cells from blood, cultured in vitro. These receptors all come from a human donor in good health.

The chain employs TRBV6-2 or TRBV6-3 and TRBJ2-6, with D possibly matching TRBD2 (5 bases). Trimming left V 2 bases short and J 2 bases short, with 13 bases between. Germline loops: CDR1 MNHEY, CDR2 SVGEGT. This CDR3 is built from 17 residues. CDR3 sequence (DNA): TGTGCCAGCAGTTACATCGGGGTGGGCACTGGGGCCAACGTCCTGACTTTC. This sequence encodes CASSYIGVGTGANVLTF.

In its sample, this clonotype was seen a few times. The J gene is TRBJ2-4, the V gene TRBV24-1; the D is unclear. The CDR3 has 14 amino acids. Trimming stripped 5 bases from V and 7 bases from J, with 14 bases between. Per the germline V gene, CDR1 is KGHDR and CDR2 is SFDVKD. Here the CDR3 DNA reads TGTGCCACCAGTGCCCCTTCCCCATCGAACATTCAGTACTTC. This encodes CATSAPSPSNIQYF.

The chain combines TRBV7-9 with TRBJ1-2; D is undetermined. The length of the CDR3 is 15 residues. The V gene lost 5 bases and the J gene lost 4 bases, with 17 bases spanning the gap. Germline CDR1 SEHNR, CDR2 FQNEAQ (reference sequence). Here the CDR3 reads CASSKNVREVYGYTF. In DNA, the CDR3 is TGTGCCAGCAGCAAAAACGTTAGGGAAGTCTATGGCTACACCTTC. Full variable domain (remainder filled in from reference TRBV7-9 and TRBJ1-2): DTGVSQNPRHKITKRGQNVTFRCDPISEHNRLYWYRQTLGQGPEFLTYFQNEAQLEKSRLLSDRFSAERPKGSFSTLEIQRTEQGDSAMYLCASSKNVREVYGYTFGSGTRLTVV.

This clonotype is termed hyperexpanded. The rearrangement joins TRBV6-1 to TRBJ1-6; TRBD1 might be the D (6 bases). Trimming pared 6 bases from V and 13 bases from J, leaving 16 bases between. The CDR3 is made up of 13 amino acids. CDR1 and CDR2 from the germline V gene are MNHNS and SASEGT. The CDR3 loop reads CASSTGHPLPLHF. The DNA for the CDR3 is TGTGCCAGCAGCACGGGACACCCCCTGCCCCTCCACTTT.

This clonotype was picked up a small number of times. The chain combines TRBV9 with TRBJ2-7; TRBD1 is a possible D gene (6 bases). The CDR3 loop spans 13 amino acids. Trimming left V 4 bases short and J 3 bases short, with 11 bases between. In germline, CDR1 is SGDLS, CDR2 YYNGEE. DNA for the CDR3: TGTGCCAGCAGCCCCGGACAGTTCTACGAGCAGTACTTC. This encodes CASSPGQFYEQYF.

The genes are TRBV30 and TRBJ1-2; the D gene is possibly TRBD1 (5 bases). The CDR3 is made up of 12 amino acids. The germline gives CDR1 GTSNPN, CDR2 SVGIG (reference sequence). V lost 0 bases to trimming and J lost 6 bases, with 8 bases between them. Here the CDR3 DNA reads TGTGCCTGGAGTGTAAGGGGAGATGGCTACACCTTC. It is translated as CAWSVRGDGYTF.

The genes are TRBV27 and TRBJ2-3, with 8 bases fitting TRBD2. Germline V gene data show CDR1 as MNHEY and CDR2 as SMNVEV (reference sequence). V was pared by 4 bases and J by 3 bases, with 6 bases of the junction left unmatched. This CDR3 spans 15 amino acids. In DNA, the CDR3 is TGTGCCAGCAGTTACGCAGCGGGAGTTACAGATACGCAGTATTTT. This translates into CASSYAAGVTDTQYF.

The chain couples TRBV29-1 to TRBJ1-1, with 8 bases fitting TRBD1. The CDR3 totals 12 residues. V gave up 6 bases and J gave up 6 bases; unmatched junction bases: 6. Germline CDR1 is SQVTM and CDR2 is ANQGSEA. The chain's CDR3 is CSVLTGDPEAFF. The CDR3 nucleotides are TGCAGCGTCCTGACAGGGGACCCTGAAGCTTTCTTT.

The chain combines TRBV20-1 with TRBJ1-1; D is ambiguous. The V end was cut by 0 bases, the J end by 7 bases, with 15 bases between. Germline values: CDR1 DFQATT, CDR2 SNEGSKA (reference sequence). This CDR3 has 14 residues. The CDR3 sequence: CSARDRHGSNEAFF. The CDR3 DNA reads TGCAGTGCTAGAGATCGGCACGGCAGCAATGAAGCTTTCTTT.

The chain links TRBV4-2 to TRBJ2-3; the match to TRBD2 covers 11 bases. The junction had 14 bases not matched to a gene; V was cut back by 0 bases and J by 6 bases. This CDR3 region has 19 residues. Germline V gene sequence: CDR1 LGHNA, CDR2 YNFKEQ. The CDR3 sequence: CASSQDVRGSGRAVDTQYF. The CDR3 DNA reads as TGTGCCAGCAGCCAAGATGTTAGGGGTAGCGGGAGGGCCGTCGATACGCAGTATTTT.

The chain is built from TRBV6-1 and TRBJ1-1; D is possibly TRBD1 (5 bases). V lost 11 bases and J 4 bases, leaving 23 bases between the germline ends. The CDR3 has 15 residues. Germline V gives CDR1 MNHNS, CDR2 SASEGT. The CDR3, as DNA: TGTGCCGCCAGGCACTCGGGGGGACGAGGCACTGAAGCTTTCTTT. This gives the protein CAARHSGGRGTEAFF.

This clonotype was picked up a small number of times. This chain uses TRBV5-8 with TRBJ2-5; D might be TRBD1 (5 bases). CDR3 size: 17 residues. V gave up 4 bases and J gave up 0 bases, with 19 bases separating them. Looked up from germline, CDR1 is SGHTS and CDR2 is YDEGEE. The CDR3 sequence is CASSPDFLSRDQETQYF. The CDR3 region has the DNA TGTGCCAGCAGCCCAGACTTCCTTAGCAGGGACCAAGAGACCCAGTACTTC.

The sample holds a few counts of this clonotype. CDR3 coding DNA: TGTGCCAGCAGTTTACAGGGCTCGATTGATGGCTACACCTTC. Translating it yields CASSLQGSIDGYTF. The V gene is TRBV7-3, the J gene TRBJ1-2, with D perhaps matching TRBD1 (6 bases). The CDR3 length is 14 residues. V gave up 6 bases and J gave up 6 bases, with 17 bases separating them. Per the germline V gene, CDR1 is SGHTA and CDR2 is FQGTGA.

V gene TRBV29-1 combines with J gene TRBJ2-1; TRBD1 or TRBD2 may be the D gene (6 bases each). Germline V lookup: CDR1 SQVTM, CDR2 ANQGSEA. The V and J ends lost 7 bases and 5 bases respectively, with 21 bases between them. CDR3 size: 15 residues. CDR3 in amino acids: CSADGGASFHNEQFF. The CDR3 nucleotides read TGCAGCGCCGACGGGGGCGCTTCTTTTCACAATGAGCAGTTCTTC.

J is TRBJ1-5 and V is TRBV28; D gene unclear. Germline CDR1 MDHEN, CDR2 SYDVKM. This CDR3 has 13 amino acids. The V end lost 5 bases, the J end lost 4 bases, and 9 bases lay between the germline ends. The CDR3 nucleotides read TGTGCCAGCAGTCCGCTGGGTAATCAGCCCCAGCATTTT. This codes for CASSPLGNQPQHF.

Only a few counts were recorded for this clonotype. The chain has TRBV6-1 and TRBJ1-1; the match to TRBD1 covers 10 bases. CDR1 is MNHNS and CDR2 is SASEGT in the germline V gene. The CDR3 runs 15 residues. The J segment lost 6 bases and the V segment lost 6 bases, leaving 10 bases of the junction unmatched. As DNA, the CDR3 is TGTGCCAGCAGAGCGGACAGGGGGAAGGTCGCTGAAGCTTTCTTT. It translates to CASRADRGKVAEAFF.

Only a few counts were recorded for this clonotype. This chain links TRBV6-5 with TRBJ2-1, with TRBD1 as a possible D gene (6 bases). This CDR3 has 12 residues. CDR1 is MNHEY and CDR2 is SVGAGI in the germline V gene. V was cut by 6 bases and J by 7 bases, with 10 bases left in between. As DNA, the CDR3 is TGTGCCAGCAGCTACAGGGTGAATGAGCAGTTCTTC. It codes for CASSYRVNEQFF.

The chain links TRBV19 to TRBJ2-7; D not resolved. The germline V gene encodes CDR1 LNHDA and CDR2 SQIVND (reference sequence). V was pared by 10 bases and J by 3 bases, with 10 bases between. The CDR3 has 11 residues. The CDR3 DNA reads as TGTGCCACCCAAGGGCGCTACGAGCAGTACTTC. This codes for CATQGRYEQYF. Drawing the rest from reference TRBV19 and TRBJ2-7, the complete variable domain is DGGITQSPKYLFRKEGQNVTLSCEQNLNHDAMYWYRQDPGQGLRLIYYSQIVNDFQKGDIAEGYSVSREKKESFPLTVTSAQKNPTAFYLCATQGRYEQYFGPGTRLTVT.

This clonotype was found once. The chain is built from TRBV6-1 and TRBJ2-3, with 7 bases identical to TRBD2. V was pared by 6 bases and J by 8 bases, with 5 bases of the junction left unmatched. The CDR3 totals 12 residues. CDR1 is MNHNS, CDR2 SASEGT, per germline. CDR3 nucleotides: TGTGCCAGCAGCTCGGGACTAACTACGCAGTATTTT. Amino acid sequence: CASSSGLTTQYF.

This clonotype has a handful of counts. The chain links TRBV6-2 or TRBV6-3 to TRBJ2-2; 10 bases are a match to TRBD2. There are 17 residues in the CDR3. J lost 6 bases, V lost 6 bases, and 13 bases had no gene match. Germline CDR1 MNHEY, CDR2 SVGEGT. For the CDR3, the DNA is TGTGCCAGCAGGGGGCCGGCTAGCGGGAGTCGGTCCGGGGAGCTGTTTTTT. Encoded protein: CASRGPASGSRSGELFF.

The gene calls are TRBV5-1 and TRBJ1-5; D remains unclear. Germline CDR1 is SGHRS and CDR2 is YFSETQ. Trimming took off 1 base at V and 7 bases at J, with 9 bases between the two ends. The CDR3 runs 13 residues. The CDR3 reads CASSLWVGQPQHF. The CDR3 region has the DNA TGCGCCAGCAGCTTGTGGGTTGGGCAGCCCCAGCATTTT.

The CDR3: CSVGKSYNEQFF. CDR3 bases: TGCAGCGTTGGGAAGTCCTACAATGAGCAGTTCTTC. The rearrangement joins TRBV29-1 to TRBJ2-1, with D unresolved. V was cut by 4 bases and J by 1 base, with 5 bases left in between. The germline CDR1 and CDR2 sequences are SQVTM and ANQGSEA. The CDR3 covers 12 residues.

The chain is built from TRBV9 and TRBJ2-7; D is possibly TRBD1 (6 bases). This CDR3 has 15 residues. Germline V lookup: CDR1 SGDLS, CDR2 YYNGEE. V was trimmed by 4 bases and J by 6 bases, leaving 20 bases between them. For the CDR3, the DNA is TGTGCCAGCAGCCCAAGAGGCAGGGGAGTGGGCGAGCAGTACTTC. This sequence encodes CASSPRGRGVGEQYF.

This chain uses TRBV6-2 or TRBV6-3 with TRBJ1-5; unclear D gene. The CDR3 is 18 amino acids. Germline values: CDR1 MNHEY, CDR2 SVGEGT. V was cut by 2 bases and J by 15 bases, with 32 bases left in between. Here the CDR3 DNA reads TGTGCCAGCAGTTACGGTAGCAATCAGCCCCAGCCCCCCCAGCATCGGCATTTT. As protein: CASSYGSNQPQPPQHRHF.

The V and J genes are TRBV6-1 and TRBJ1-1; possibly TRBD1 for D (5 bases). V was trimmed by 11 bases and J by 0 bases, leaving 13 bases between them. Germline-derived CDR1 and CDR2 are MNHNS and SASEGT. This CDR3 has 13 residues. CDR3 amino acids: CASRDLMNTEAFF. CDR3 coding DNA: TGTGCCTCGAGGGACCTTATGAACACTGAAGCTTTCTTT.

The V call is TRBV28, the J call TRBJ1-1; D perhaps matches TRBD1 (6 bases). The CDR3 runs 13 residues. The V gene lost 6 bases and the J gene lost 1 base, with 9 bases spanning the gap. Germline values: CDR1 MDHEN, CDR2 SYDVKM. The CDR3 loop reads CASRKQGNTEAFF. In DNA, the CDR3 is TGTGCCAGCAGAAAACAGGGGAACACTGAAGCTTTCTTT. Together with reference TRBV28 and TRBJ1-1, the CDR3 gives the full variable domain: DVKVTQSSRYLVKRTGEKVFLECVQDMDHENMFWYRQDPGLGLRLIYFSYDVKMKEKGDIPEGYSVSREKKERFSLILESASTNQTSMYLCASRKQGNTEAFFGQGTRLTVV.

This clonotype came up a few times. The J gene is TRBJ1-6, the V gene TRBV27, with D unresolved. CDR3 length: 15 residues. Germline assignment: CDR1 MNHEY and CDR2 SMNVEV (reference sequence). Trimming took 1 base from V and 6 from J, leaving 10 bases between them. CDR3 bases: TGTGCCAGCAGTTTATTCCAGCTGGGTAATTCACCCCTCCACTTT. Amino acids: CASSLFQLGNSPLHF.

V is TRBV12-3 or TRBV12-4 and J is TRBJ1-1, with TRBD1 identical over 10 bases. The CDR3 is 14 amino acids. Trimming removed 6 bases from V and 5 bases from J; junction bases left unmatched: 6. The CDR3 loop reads CASSLTGGETEAFF. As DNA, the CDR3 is TGTGCCAGCAGCTTGACAGGGGGCGAGACTGAAGCTTTCTTT.

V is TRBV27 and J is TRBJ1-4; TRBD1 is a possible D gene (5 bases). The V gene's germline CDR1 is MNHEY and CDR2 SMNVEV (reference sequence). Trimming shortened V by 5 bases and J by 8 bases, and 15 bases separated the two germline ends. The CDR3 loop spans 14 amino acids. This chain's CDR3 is CASSTELGGEKLFF. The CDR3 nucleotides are TGTGCCAGCAGTACGGAACTGGGGGGAGAAAAACTGTTTTTT.